The next 12 T cell receptor beta chains were all read from a single sample in a study of radiotherapy plus CTLA-4 blockade in lung cancer. Produced via immunoSEQ multiplex PCR; TCRdb's table is partial and in-frame only. Of some 62,000 clones detected, approximately 75% appear once; the ten largest clones hold under 5%. The sample was peripheral blood, taken from a patient treated with radiotherapy plus ipilimumab. These receptors came from a human donor with non-small cell lung cancer who had a complete response to radiotherapy plus ipilimumab.

This clone turned up a few times. The gene calls are TRBV7-8 and TRBJ1-1; D call uncertain. V was clipped by 4 bases and J by 0 bases, with 15 bases between them. CDR1 and CDR2 from the germline V gene are SGHVS and FQNEAQ. The CDR3 spans 16 residues. CDR3 coding DNA: TGTGCCAGCAGCTCGCGTTTGTTAGCAGTGAACACTGAAGCTTTCTTT. Translated: CASSSRLLAVNTEAFF.

This clone is a singleton in its sample. This chain uses TRBV30 with TRBJ1-3; 7 bases fit TRBD1. After removal of 5 bases from V and 0 bases from J, the junction contained 7 bases not matched to a gene. The germline gives CDR1 GTSNPN, CDR2 SVGIG (reference sequence). This CDR3 comprises 15 residues. CDR3 loop: CAWGRTGLSGNTIYF. The CDR3 region has the DNA TGTGCCTGGGGACGGACAGGTCTCTCTGGAAACACCATATATTTT.

The chain combines TRBV6-1 with TRBJ2-7, with 9 bases identical to TRBD2. Germline CDR1 reads MNHNS; CDR2 reads SASEGT. Trimming took 1 base from V and 2 from J; bases not matched to a gene: 3. This CDR3 is 15 amino acids long. As DNA, the CDR3 is TGTGCCAGCAGTGAAGGACTAGCGGCAACCTACGAGCAGTACGTC. It translates to CASSEGLAATYEQYV.

V and J are TRBV30 and TRBJ1-4, with D unclear. Trimming shortened V by 5 bases and J by 0 bases, and 10 bases separated the two germline ends. Looked up from germline, CDR1 is GTSNPN and CDR2 is SVGIG (reference sequence). The CDR3 has 14 residues. DNA for the CDR3: TGTGCCTGGTCTCCATTAGCAACTAATGAAAAACTGTTTTTT. Translation gives CAWSPLATNEKLFF.

V usage is TRBV7-6 and J usage is TRBJ1-1, with D hard to call. CDR1 and CDR2 from the germline V gene are SGHVS and FNYEAQ. Trimming shortened V by 2 bases and J by 4 bases, and 8 bases separated the two germline ends. The CDR3 extends over 13 amino acids. The CDR3 loop reads CASSLSGRTEAFF. The CDR3 region has the DNA TGTGCCAGCAGCTTAAGTGGTCGCACTGAAGCTTTCTTT.

This sequence joins TRBV29-1 and TRBJ1-1; D call uncertain. This CDR3 spans 13 amino acids. Germline V gene data show CDR1 as SQVTM and CDR2 as ANQGSEA. The V gene lost 6 bases and the J gene lost 4 bases, with 15 bases spanning the gap. CDR3 coding DNA: TGCAGCGTGTCCAGGCCCGAGGTCACTGAAGCTTTCTTT. Translating it yields CSVSRPEVTEAFF. Full variable domain (outside the CDR3, taken from reference TRBV29-1 and TRBJ1-1): SAVISQKPSRDICQRGTSLTIQCQVDSQVTMMFWYRQQPGQSLTLIATANQGSEATYESGFVIDKFPISRPNLTFSTLTVSNMSPEDSSIYLCSVSRPEVTEAFFGQGTRLTVV.

The gene calls are TRBV6-1 and TRBJ1-5, with unresolved D. Germline CDR1 and CDR2: MNHNS and SASEGT. V shed 1 base and J shed 0 bases, with 10 bases lying between them. The CDR3 contains 16 residues. The CDR3 reads CASSEGGAYSNQPQHF. Written as DNA, the CDR3 is TGTGCCAGCAGTGAAGGAGGAGCCTATAGCAATCAGCCCCAGCATTTT.

This chain links TRBV29-1 with TRBJ2-1; 8 bases fit TRBD2. Per the germline V gene, CDR1 is SQVTM and CDR2 is ANQGSEA. CDR3 length: 14 amino acids. With 8 bases clipped from V and 1 base from J, the junction kept 7 bases outside the gene matches. Here the CDR3 reads CSSGGGFSYNEQFF. The CDR3 DNA reads as TGCAGCTCGGGGGGGGGCTTTTCCTACAATGAGCAGTTCTTC.

CDR3 amino acids: CSVEDPRLEPNEQYF. The CDR3, as DNA: TGCAGCGTTGAAGATCCCAGACTAGAGCCCAACGAGCAGTACTTC. This chain connects TRBV29-1 to TRBJ2-7; a weak D match, TRBD2 (6 bases). CDR1 and CDR2 from the germline V gene are SQVTM and ANQGSEA. V gave up 0 bases and J gave up 5 bases, with 17 bases separating them. The CDR3 consists of 15 residues.

In this sample, this clone turned up a few times. The J gene is TRBJ1-6, the V gene TRBV7-2; no firm D call. The CDR3 covers 17 residues. Germline V gives CDR1 SGHTA, CDR2 FQGNSA. The V gene lost 2 bases and the J gene lost 10 bases, with 21 bases spanning the gap. Here the CDR3 DNA reads TGTGCCAGCAGCTTACCTACCCTGTTGAAGGGAATGTCACCCCTCCACTTT. This encodes CASSLPTLLKGMSPLHF.

V is TRBV4-3 and J is TRBJ2-2; tentatively, D is TRBD1 or TRBD2 (5 bases each). The germline gives CDR1 LGHNA, CDR2 YSLEER. The CDR3 extends over 13 amino acids. With 6 bases removed from V and 7 bases from J, the gap between germline ends came to 12 bases. The CDR3, as DNA: TGCGCCAGCAGGGACTCAAGGGGCGGGGAGCTGTTTTTT. As protein: CASRDSRGGELFF.

This clone has only a few counts. This chain connects TRBV7-9 to TRBJ2-5, with D unresolved. This CDR3 region has 10 residues. V lost 8 bases and J 5 bases, leaving 6 bases between the germline ends. Germline V CDR1 and CDR2: SEHNR, FQNEAQ (reference sequence). CDR3 bases: TGTGCCAGCGGAAGGGAGACCCAGTACTTC. It is translated as CASGRETQYF.